The 31 T cell receptor beta chains below come from one sample, sequenced in a study of T and B cells in COVID-19 patients. Blood genomic DNA input for TRB amplification was roughly 220-500 ng. TRB rearrangements were amplified by multiplex PCR with BIOMED2 TRB-A/B primers. TCRdb re-analysed the multiplex PCR reads in MiXCR, keeping a single row per CDR3 protein. The sample includes thousands of distinct CDR3 sequences, roughly 20% of them seen just once. Sequencing was performed on blood. All receptors derive from a human donor who had recovered from COVID-19.

This chain joins TRBV7-2 and TRBJ2-5, with unresolved D. Germline CDR1 is SGHTA and CDR2 is FQGNSA. The length of the CDR3 is 12 residues. The V gene lost 5 bases and the J gene lost 1 base, with 5 bases spanning the gap. CDR3 in DNA: TGTGCCAGCAGCATGGTCCAAGAGACCCAGTACTTC. Residues: CASSMVQETQYF.

This clonotype is medium-sized within its sample. This chain links TRBV19 with TRBJ1-2, with a weak D call TRBD1 (6 bases). CDR1 is LNHDA, CDR2 SQIVND, per germline (reference sequence). The CDR3 runs 13 residues. Deletions cut 6 bases from V and 6 bases from J, with 14 bases between. The CDR3, as DNA: TGTGCCAGTAGCGACAGGACGAAGGATGGCTACACCTTC. Its protein is CASSDRTKDGYTF. Filled out from reference TRBV19 and TRBJ1-2, the complete variable domain reads DGGITQSPKYLFRKEGQNVTLSCEQNLNHDAMYWYRQDPGQGLRLIYYSQIVNDFQKGDIAEGYSVSREKKESFPLTVTSAQKNPTAFYLCASSDRTKDGYTFGSGTRLTVV.

By frequency in the sample, this clonotype is medium-sized. V is TRBV19 and J is TRBJ1-5; D unresolved. This CDR3 region has 15 residues. The germline V gene encodes CDR1 LNHDA and CDR2 SQIVND (reference sequence). The ends were cut back, 3 bases at V and 0 bases at J, with 9 bases in the middle. The CDR3 region has the DNA TGTGCCAGTAGTATTGGCAGCTTTAGCAATCAGCCCCAGCATTTT. Protein: CASSIGSFSNQPQHF. Supplemented by reference TRBV19 and TRBJ1-5, the full variable domain reads DGGITQSPKYLFRKEGQNVTLSCEQNLNHDAMYWYRQDPGQGLRLIYYSQIVNDFQKGDIAEGYSVSREKKESFPLTVTSAQKNPTAFYLCASSIGSFSNQPQHFGDGTRLSIL.

The chain uses TRBV6-5 and TRBJ2-5; TRBD2 aligns across 8 bases. The V gene's germline CDR1 is MNHEY and CDR2 SVGAGI. V dropped 5 bases and J dropped 5; count of bases not matched to a gene: 16. This CDR3 contains 17 residues. The CDR3 DNA follows: TGTGCCAGCAGTGACCCACCTCAGGGCGGGGGGCGGGAGACCCAGTACTTC. Residues: CASSDPPQGGGRETQYF.

The V call is TRBV12-5, the J call TRBJ2-1; maybe TRBD2 (5 bases). The CDR3 is 16 residues long. V gave up 1 base and J gave up 10 bases, with 20 bases separating them. Germline V gene sequence: CDR1 LGHNT, CDR2 FRNRAP. CDR3 nucleotides: TGTGCTAGTGGTTTGGACCGAGGAAGAGGGCAGGTCGAGCAGTTCTTC. Protein product: CASGLDRGRGQVEQFF.

The genes are TRBV11-2 and TRBJ1-5, with 7 nucleotides matching TRBD1. Trimming at V came to 4 bases and at J to 6 bases, leaving 9 bases not matched to a gene. The CDR3 spans 15 residues. The germline V gene has CDR1 SGHAT and CDR2 FQNNGV. Here the CDR3 reads CASSSDREFGQPQHF. CDR3 bases: TGTGCCAGCAGCTCCGACAGGGAATTCGGTCAGCCCCAGCATTTT.

This clonotype has at least ten counts. The rearrangement links TRBV12-3 or TRBV12-4 to TRBJ1-3; D unresolved. Trimming took 6 bases from V and 0 from J, leaving 12 bases between them. The CDR3 sequence is 15 residues long. The CDR3 loop reads CASRATESSGNTIYF. The DNA for the CDR3 is TGTGCCAGCAGGGCGACTGAGAGCTCTGGAAACACCATATATTTT.

V is TRBV11-1 and J is TRBJ1-1, with a tentative D call TRBD1 (6 bases). The CDR3 is 14 amino acids. Trimming took 1 base from V and 5 from J, leaving 11 bases between them. CDR1 and CDR2 (germline): SGHAT, FQDESV (reference sequence). As DNA, the CDR3 is TGTGCCAGCAGCTTAGGCGGGGGGGCGACTGAAGCTTTCTTT. It yields the protein CASSLGGGATEAFF.

This clonotype was seen at least ten times. The gene calls are TRBV6-9 and TRBJ2-5; TRBD2 aligns across 9 bases. CDR1 is MNHGY, CDR2 SVAAGI, per germline. The CDR3 runs to 21 residues. Germline trimming cut 2 bases from V and 1 base from J; bases unmatched to any gene: 20. The CDR3 DNA is TGTGCCAGCAGTTATAAGGAAGGGGAAGAGGTGTCTAGCGGGGTCCAAGAGACCCAGTACTTC. Translation: CASSYKEGEEVSSGVQETQYF.

Concerning this clonotype: This may be a read error, as it is one base from a much larger clone. In DNA form, the CDR3 reads TGTGCCAGCAGTTATGGGGGCTCTAGAAACACCATATATTTT. This sequence encodes CASSYGGSRNTIYF. The chain is built from TRBV6-6 and TRBJ1-3, with D possibly matching TRBD1 (6 bases). This CDR3 spans 14 amino acids. The germline gives CDR1 MNHNY, CDR2 SVGAGI (reference sequence).

This clonotype is medium-sized (0.01 to 0.1%) by share. The rearrangement uses TRBV5-5 and TRBJ2-2; D may match TRBD1 or TRBD2 (5 bases each). The CDR3 contains 16 residues. CDR1 and CDR2 (germline): SGHKS, YYEKEE (reference sequence). V was clipped by 1 base and J by 4 bases, with 14 bases between them. CDR3 bases: TGTGCCAGCAGCTTGCCCCAGGGAGTAACCACCGGGGAGCTGTTTTTT. Protein: CASSLPQGVTTGELFF.

In its sample, this clonotype was seen once. This sequence joins TRBV11-2 and TRBJ2-3; tentatively, D is TRBD1 or TRBD2 (5 bases each). Germline loops: CDR1 SGHAT, CDR2 FQNNGV. Trimming took off 3 bases at V and 1 base at J, with 17 bases between the two ends. This CDR3 is built from 17 residues. CDR3 amino acids: CASSLTPRDARTDTQYF. In nucleotides, the CDR3 is TGTGCCAGCAGCTTGACCCCCCGGGACGCACGCACAGATACGCAGTATTTT. Full variable domain (rest looked up from reference TRBV11-2 and TRBJ2-3): EAGVAQSPRYKIIEKRQSVAFWCNPISGHATLYWYQQILGQGPKLLIQFQNNGVVDDSQLPKDRFSAERLKGVDSTLKIQPAKLEDSAVYLCASSLTPRDARTDTQYFGPGTRLTVL.

This sequence joins TRBV20-1 and TRBJ2-3; a weak D match, TRBD2 (5 bases). Germline lookup yields CDR1 DFQATT and CDR2 SNEGSKA (reference sequence). The CDR3 runs 14 residues. Trimming left V 3 bases short and J 2 bases short, with 12 bases between. CDR3 sequence: CSARGERYTDTQYF. CDR3 in DNA: TGCAGTGCTAGGGGCGAGCGGTACACAGATACGCAGTATTTT.

By share, this clonotype ranks as medium-sized (0.01 to 0.1%). This chain connects TRBV6-5 to TRBJ2-4; D possibly uses TRBD1 or TRBD2 (5 bases each). Trimming took off 5 bases at V and 0 bases at J, with 8 bases between the two ends. The CDR3 runs 14 residues. Per germline, CDR1 MNHEY and CDR2 SVGAGI. The DNA of the CDR3 is TGTGCCAGCAGTACCGGGACAGCCAAAAACATTCAGTACTTC. It yields the protein CASSTGTAKNIQYF.

This clonotype is termed large (0.1 to 1%). The gene calls are TRBV29-1 and TRBJ2-2; D unclear. Trimming pared 7 bases from V and 3 bases from J, leaving 6 bases between. The CDR3 totals 11 residues. Germline-derived CDR1 and CDR2 are SQVTM and ANQGSEA. The CDR3 sequence: CSAKDTGELFF. The DNA for the CDR3 is TGCAGCGCAAAGGACACCGGGGAGCTGTTTTTT.

Relative to its sample, this clonotype is medium-sized. The V call is TRBV30, the J call TRBJ2-1; 7 nucleotides align to TRBD1. The ends lost 8 bases at V and 2 bases at J; junction bases unmatched: 9. Germline V gene lookup returns CDR1 GTSNPN and CDR2 SVGIG (reference sequence). The CDR3 has 14 amino acids. In DNA, the CDR3 is TGTGCCCTCCAAACCGGGACAGCCTACAATGAGCAGTTCTTC. Protein product: CALQTGTAYNEQFF.

This clonotype has a handful of counts. The genes are TRBV28 and TRBJ2-3; D perhaps matches TRBD1 (6 bases). The CDR3 runs 14 residues. V lost 5 bases, J lost 4 bases, and 13 bases lay in between. Germline V lookup: CDR1 MDHEN, CDR2 SYDVKM. CDR3 DNA sequence: TGTGCCAGCAGTCCCGACAGGCGGGCAGATACGCAGTATTTT. As protein: CASSPDRRADTQYF.

This sequence joins TRBV12-3 or TRBV12-4 and TRBJ2-7; 7 bases fit TRBD1. CDR3 length: 15 amino acids. Germline trimming cut 1 base from V and 2 bases from J; bases unmatched to any gene: 5. CDR3 nucleotide sequence: TGTGCCAGCAGTTTAGTGGGGCAGGGGGCCTACGAGCAGTACTTC. This gives the protein CASSLVGQGAYEQYF.

This clonotype was recorded many times. The CDR3 coding sequence is TGTGCCAGCAGTGAATTCCTGAATGGCTACACCTTC. Its protein is CASSEFLNGYTF. The chain couples TRBV6-1 to TRBJ1-2; D not resolved. CDR1 and CDR2 (germline): MNHNS, SASEGT. The ends were cut back, 2 bases at V and 6 bases at J, with 7 bases in the middle. The CDR3 is 12 residues long.

V gene TRBV25-1 combines with J gene TRBJ2-5; D assignment may be TRBD1 or TRBD2 (5 bases each). This CDR3 comprises 13 residues. V was cut by 6 bases and J by 4 bases, with 12 bases left in between. Germline V gene data show CDR1 as MGHDK and CDR2 as SYGVNS. The DNA of the CDR3 is TGTGCCAGCAGAGCGGCAGGGACAGAGACCCAGTACTTC. Translating gives CASRAAGTETQYF.

This clonotype was recorded at least ten times. V is TRBV5-6 and J is TRBJ2-4; no definite D call. V lost 4 bases and J 4 bases, leaving 12 bases between the germline ends. The CDR3 runs to 14 residues. The V gene's germline CDR1 is SGHDT and CDR2 YYEEEE. The CDR3 is CASSPFSLKNIQYF. In DNA form, the CDR3 reads TGTGCCAGCAGCCCGTTTTCTCTGAAAAACATTCAGTACTTC.

This clonotype was recorded at least ten times. Mismatch with germline at one junction end may stem from a read error. This chain links TRBV6-1 with TRBJ1-1; 7 nucleotides align to TRBD1. The CDR3 runs to 13 residues. Germline V CDR1 and CDR2: MNHNS, SASEGT. CDR3 protein: CASSEDRVPEAFF. Here the CDR3 DNA reads TGTGCCAGCAGCGAAGACAGGGTCCCTGAAGCTTTCTTT.

The chain uses TRBV7-9 and TRBJ2-7, with TRBD1 as a possible D gene (5 bases). This CDR3 contains 15 residues. The V end was cut by 5 bases, the J end by 5 bases, with 19 bases between. Germline V gene data show CDR1 as SEHNR and CDR2 as FQNEAQ (reference sequence). CDR3 region: CASSPRALHGDEQYF. The CDR3 DNA follows: TGTGCCAGCAGCCCCAGGGCCCTACACGGCGACGAGCAGTACTTC.

This clonotype is medium-sized by share. V gene TRBV12-3 or TRBV12-4 combines with J gene TRBJ2-1; D remains ambiguous. V lost 5 bases, J lost 2 bases, and 7 bases lay in between. The CDR3 has 13 residues. CDR3 coding DNA: TGTGCCAGCAGTAGTACACCCTACAATGAGCAGTTCTTC. Amino acids: CASSSTPYNEQFF.

This clonotype showed up many times. The chain uses TRBV5-4 and TRBJ1-3; D is possibly TRBD1 (5 bases). In germline, CDR1 is SGHNT, CDR2 YYREEE (reference sequence). V was cut by 0 bases and J by 2 bases, with 12 bases left in between. The CDR3 spans 16 residues. This chain's CDR3 is CASSLGRGEPGNTIYF. In DNA, the CDR3 is TGTGCCAGCAGCTTGGGTAGAGGGGAACCTGGAAACACCATATATTTT.

This clonotype is categorized as medium-sized. The CDR3 loop reads CASRGGATNTEAFF. For the CDR3, the DNA is TGTGCCAGCAGAGGAGGAGCGACTAACACTGAAGCTTTCTTT. This chain connects TRBV6-5 to TRBJ1-1; D unclear. V lost 6 bases and J lost 2, with 13 bases in between. CDR1 is MNHEY and CDR2 is SVGAGI in the germline V gene. This CDR3 region has 14 residues.

This clonotype is deemed medium-sized. CDR3 residues: CASGPQGALLYEQYF. The CDR3 bases are TGTGCCAGCGGGCCGCAGGGGGCATTACTATACGAGCAGTACTTC. V gene TRBV6-1 combines with J gene TRBJ2-7; 8 positions agree with TRBD1. CDR1 is MNHNS and CDR2 is SASEGT in the germline V gene. The CDR3 spans 15 residues. V shed 8 bases, J shed 4 bases, and the junction held 13 bases outside the gene matches.

This clonotype was observed once. The J gene is TRBJ1-2, the V gene TRBV7-6; 7 nucleotides match TRBD1. Germline values: CDR1 SGHVS, CDR2 FNYEAQ. V was clipped by 0 bases and J by 7 bases; unmatched bases: 8. CDR3 length equals 15 residues. In nucleotides, the CDR3 is TGTGCCAGCAGCTTAGCTGGTGACAGGGTGGCTGGCTACACCTTC. Translating gives CASSLAGDRVAGYTF. The variable domain in full, completed from reference TRBV7-6 and TRBJ1-2, reads GAGVSQSPRYKVTKRGQDVALRCDPISGHVSLYWYRQALGQGPEFLTYFNYEAQQDKSGLPNDRFSAERPEGSISTLTIQRTEQRDSAMYRCASSLAGDRVAGYTFGSGTRLTVV.

This clonotype qualifies as medium-sized. The V and J genes are TRBV30 and TRBJ2-2; D is undetermined. Trimming shortened V by 2 bases and J by 8 bases, and 15 bases separated the two germline ends. Germline V gene sequence: CDR1 GTSNPN, CDR2 SVGIG (reference sequence). The CDR3 spans 14 residues. The CDR3 reads CAWSWFTEGGELFF. The CDR3 DNA reads TGTGCCTGGAGTTGGTTCACGGAAGGGGGGGAGCTGTTTTTT.

This clonotype has only a few counts. The gene calls are TRBV24-1 and TRBJ2-1; D is possibly TRBD1 or TRBD2 (5 bases each). Trimming cost V 1 base and J 4 bases, with 13 bases left between them. The CDR3 runs 16 residues. The germline V gene encodes CDR1 KGHDR and CDR2 SFDVKD. The CDR3 here is CATSDLRDGLYNEQFF. The CDR3 DNA follows: TGTGCCACCAGTGATTTAAGGGACGGCTTATACAATGAGCAGTTCTTC.

This clonotype is classed as medium-sized. The CDR3 sequence is CATSRGGTSGVQETQYF. The DNA of the CDR3 is TGTGCCACCAGCAGAGGAGGTACTAGCGGGGTCCAAGAGACCCAGTACTTC. The rearrangement uses TRBV15 and TRBJ2-5, with TRBD2 identical over 10 bases. The CDR3 length is 17 residues. CDR1 and CDR2 from the germline V gene are LNHNV and YYDKDF (reference sequence). V was pared by 1 base and J by 1 base, with 6 bases of the junction left unmatched. Together with reference TRBV15 and TRBJ2-5, the CDR3 gives the full variable domain: DAMVIQNPRYQVTQFGKPVTLSCSQTLNHNVMYWYQQKSSQAPKLLFHYYDKDFNNEADTPDNFQSRRPNTSFCFLDIRSPGLGDTAMYLCATSRGGTSGVQETQYFGPGTRLLVL.